This TCR beta chain originates from a study of blood T cells in healthy people across ages (dated by TCRdb to between 2014 and 2016). About the investigation overall: In model experiments, roughly one uniquely barcoded TCR beta cDNA molecule per two T cells was captured by template switching. Using the same blood draw, the study looked at two additional independent replicas of 1 million unique cDNA reads for two donors, one aged 18 to 30 and the other aged 80 or older. To avoid experimental bias, donors of different ages were distributed randomly across sequencing lanes. To track age-related changes in TCR beta repertoire diversity, the study relied on deep sequencing normalized with unique cDNA molecular identifiers. The donors were split into four age groups: young (average about 16 years), middle-aged (roughly 40), aged (approximately 60) and long-lived (more than 80).

V drops 6 bases and J drops 4 bases, leaving 11 bases in between. From cysteine to phenylalanine, the CDR3 is 13 amino acids long. Only the CDR3 part of the read is kept: 39 bases, read in frame from the first base. CDR1 and CDR2 are drawn from the germline V gene: SGHVS, FNYEAQ. The library was prepared using 5' RACE. Sequencing was carried out with an Illumina HiSeq 2500. A second PCR of roughly 6 to 11 cycles was run with a J-beta primer mix and a sample-barcoded 5' primer. Each TCR beta cDNA molecule received a unique molecular identifier from a template-switch 5' adaptor carrying 12 random nucleotides. Each sample yielded at least 2.5 million CDR3-containing paired-end reads. All of the RNA was converted into first-strand cDNA using the Mint cDNA synthesis kit, with a TRBC-specific oligonucleotide serving as the primer. Following uracil-DNA glycosylase treatment, all cDNA underwent a first 18-cycle PCR with the universal primers M1SS and BC2_uni_R. Turning to the authors' computational methods: For normalization, 1 million high-quality reads were randomly selected from each sample, with every read carrying a distinct molecular identifier. Reads with shared molecular identifiers were discarded instead of being binned into consensus sequences. MiTCR, run with a Q25 quality threshold and the strictest error-elimination algorithm, handled CDR3 identification, clonotype clustering and error correction. A nonparametric unseen species model with Euler transformation was used to estimate a lower bound on total TCR beta diversity. Using fastp trimming at Q25 and MiXCR clonotype assembly, TCRdb reanalyzed the public sequencing data and kept in-frame beta chains. Each CDR3 protein appears once, grouped with its most common genes and DNA. The V and J calls here are based on TCRdb, not the publication. Here the sample has some 1.4 million distinct CDR3 sequences; around two fifths occur a single time. The ten largest account for less than 8% of the sample.

Turning to this clonotype: It lacks a known antigen. No quality values exist for individual bases; no much larger clone is one base distant.

The approximately 39 donors, aged about 6 to 95 years, were systemically healthy Caucasian individuals from Russia. Each donor gave ten milliliters of peripheral blood, drawn into EDTA-treated Vacutainer tubes. Ficoll-Paque density-gradient centrifugation was used to isolate PBMCs, with at least 6.5 million per sample. Trizol reagent was used to extract total RNA from the PBMCs, yielding at least 6 micrograms per sample. For every donor, an aliquot of PBMCs went through flow cytometry to measure the percentages of naive CD45RAhigh/CD27high T cells. The full study reports these points: A strong correlation was found between observed TCR beta diversity and the percentage of naive T cells measured by flow cytometry. Compared with the aged group, more naive CD4+ T cells, fewer expanded clones and increased TCR diversity were shown by the long-lived group, suggesting age selection. Because donor CMV infection status was unknown, age-related changes in expanded clonotypes were potentially confounded. As age increased, observed TCR beta diversity per million T cells dropped in a roughly linear way, and a significant reduction was already evident by age 40. Since profiling was done on bulk unsorted PBMCs, naive and antigen-experienced compartments could not be conclusively compared. Estimates of total diversity based on one million sequenced T cells were considered lower bounds and underestimates.

The sequence joins TRBV7-6 to TRBJ2-3; no confident D gene assignment can be made. The clonotype originates from a woman in her late teens or twenties in good health. The material sequenced was blood. The CDR3 here reads CASSRSTPDTQYF. The nucleotides read TGTGCCAGCAGTCGATCAACACCAGATACGCAGTATTTT.